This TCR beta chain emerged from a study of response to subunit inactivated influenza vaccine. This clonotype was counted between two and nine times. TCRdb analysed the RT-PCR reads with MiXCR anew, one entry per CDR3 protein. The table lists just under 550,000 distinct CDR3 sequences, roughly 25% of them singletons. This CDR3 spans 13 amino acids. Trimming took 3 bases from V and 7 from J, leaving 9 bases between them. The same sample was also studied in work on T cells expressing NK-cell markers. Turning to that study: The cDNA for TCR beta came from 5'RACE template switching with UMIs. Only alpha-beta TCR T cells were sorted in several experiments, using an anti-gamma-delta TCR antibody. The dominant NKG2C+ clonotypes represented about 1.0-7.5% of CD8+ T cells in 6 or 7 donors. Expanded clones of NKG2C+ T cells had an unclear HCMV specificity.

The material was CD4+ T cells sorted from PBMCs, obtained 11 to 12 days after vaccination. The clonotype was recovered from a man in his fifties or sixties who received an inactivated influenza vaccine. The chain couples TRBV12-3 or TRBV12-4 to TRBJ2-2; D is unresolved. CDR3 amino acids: CASSLNRLGELFF. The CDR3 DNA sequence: TGTGCCAGCAGTTTGAATAGACTCGGGGAGCTGTTTTTT.